These 7 T cell receptor beta chains share one sample of origin, sequenced in a study of human CD8 memory T cell subsets (dated by TCRdb to about 2020). The instrument was a NextSeq 550. A Human TCR Profiling Kit was used to prepare UMI-labeled 5' RACE TCRbeta libraries. TCRdb reprocessed the reads, reporting each CDR3 protein sequence once and no DNA. This specimen's table enumerates several thousand distinct CDR3 sequences. The ten most abundant clones make up 15% of the sample. Early differentiated memory cells that were CCR7+ PD-1+ TIGIT+ and showed dysfunctional, exhausted-like traits were classified as progenitor exhausted-like memory CD8+ T cells (TPEX). The sequencing input was CD8+ T cells from PBMCs. Source of these receptors: a human donor in good health.

V is TRBV27 and J is TRBJ2-7; the TCRdb call, TRBD2, lacks DNA for checking. The CDR3 runs 12 residues. CDR1 and CDR2 from the germline V gene are MNHEY and SMNVEV (reference sequence). CDR3 amino acids: CASSFQGLEQYF.

This chain connects TRBV20-1 to TRBJ2-1; TCRdb calls TRBD2, which cannot be checked without DNA. CDR3 length: 17 amino acids. Germline V gene sequence: CDR1 DFQATT, CDR2 SNEGSKA (reference sequence). CDR3 loop: CSASTGLAGGQMNEQFF.

The V call is TRBV7-9, the J call TRBJ2-2; the TCRdb D gene call, TRBD2, has no DNA to confirm it. The CDR3 runs 16 residues. Germline V CDR1 and CDR2: SEHNR, FQNEAQ (reference sequence). CDR3: CASSLEASGYTGELFF.

The genes are TRBV20-1 and TRBJ1-5. From germline, CDR1 is DFQATT and CDR2 SNEGSKA (reference sequence). This CDR3 has 15 residues. CDR3 residues: CSAREGRYSNQPQHF.

The gene calls are TRBV4-3 and TRBJ2-1; TCRdb's assignment of TRBD2 cannot be checked, as there is no DNA. Germline V gene data show CDR1 as LGHNA and CDR2 as YSLEER. The CDR3 consists of 18 residues. The CDR3 loop is CASSQDLPAGSSYNEQFF.

The genes are TRBV7-9 and TRBJ2-1; TCRdb reports TRBD2, a call that lacks DNA to check it against. CDR3 length: 16 residues. From germline, CDR1 is SEHNR and CDR2 FQNEAQ (reference sequence). The CDR3 region is CASSSGLAGEVTEQFF.

This chain joins TRBV13 and TRBJ2-7. Germline CDR1 and CDR2: PRHDT and FYEKMQ (reference sequence). The CDR3 runs 12 residues. CDR3 in amino acids: CASSLGSYEQYF.